This is a list of T cell receptor beta chains from one sample in a study of T cell responses to AZD1222 COVID-19 vaccine. The method was immunoSEQ multiplex PCR; TCRdb's version includes in-frame clones alone and lacks a portion of them. The data contain roughly 180,000 clones, just over 90% of them seen just once; the ten biggest clones take up under 2%. The specimen comprised peripheral blood, sampled 28 days after the second AZD1222 dose. These receptors were taken from an adult who received the AZD1222 COVID-19 vaccine. The CDR3 runs from the conserved cysteine through the conserved F or W. The D gene is left open where the match is weak. Size tells how often a clone was seen (once, few, many) or the class of an expanded clone, and some rows leave it out.

clone_size j_call v_call d_call cdr3_nt cdr3_aa
. TRBJ1-3 TRBV5-1 . TGCGCCAGCAGCTTACAGGGTTCAGGAAACACCATATATTTT CASSLQGSGNTIYF
. TRBJ2-6 TRBV30 . TGTGCCTGGACATCTGGGGCCAACGTCCTGACTTTC CAWTSGANVLTF
. TRBJ2-3 TRBV6-5 TRBD2 TGTGCCAGCAGCCGGACTAGCGGCTTCACAGATACGCAGTATTTT CASSRTSGFTDTQYF
. TRBJ1-1 TRBV5-5 TRBD1 TGTGCCAGCAGCTGGGACAGGGACAGAACTTTCTTT CASSWDRDRTFF
. TRBJ1-1 TRBV11-2 . TGTGCCAGCAGCTCCGGGACATCTAACACTGAAGCTTTCTTT CASSSGTSNTEAFF
. TRBJ2-5 TRBV3-1/TRBV3-2 TRBD2 TGTGCCAGCAGCCAGCGATGGGGGACTAGCGGGGGGCAAGAGACCCAGTACTTC CASSQRWGTSGGQETQYF
. TRBJ1-5 TRBV5-6 . TGTGCCAGCAGCTTGGAAGGGGTAAGCCCAACTCAGCCCCAGCATTTT CASSLEGVSPTQPQHF
. TRBJ2-1 TRBV19 . TGTGCCAGTAGTCTTGGCGGCGGCTCCTACAATGAGCAGTTCTTC CASSLGGGSYNEQFF
. TRBJ2-1 TRBV28 TRBD2 TGTGCCAGCAGCGATCGGACTAGCGTTTACAATGAGCAGTTCTTC CASSDRTSVYNEQFF
. TRBJ1-5 TRBV20-1 TRBD1 TGCAGTGCTAGTGAGGGGACAGGGATAAGTCAGCCCCAGCATTTT CSASEGTGISQPQHF
. TRBJ2-7 TRBV5-1 . TGCGCCAGCAGCTTGGTCCCGGGGGACGAGCAGTACTTC CASSLVPGDEQYF
. TRBJ2-5 TRBV5-1 TRBD2 TGCGCCAGCAGCTTAGGGCGGGCTAGCGGGAGTGGAGAGACCCAGTACTTC CASSLGRASGSGETQYF
. TRBJ2-5 TRBV18 TRBD1 TGTGCCAGCTCACCGGGACAGAAGCAAGAGACCCAGTACTTC CASSPGQKQETQYF
. TRBJ1-2 TRBV14 . TGTGCCAGCAGCCCCCTAGGGAGGGCTGCTAACTATGGCTACACCTTC CASSPLGRAANYGYTF
once TRBJ2-7 TRBV4-3 TRBD2 TGCGCCCGCCGCCTACTCGGGGGGGACTCCTACGAGCAGTACTTC CARRLLGGDSYEQYF
. TRBJ1-2 TRBV4-2 . TGTGCCAGCAGCCAAGATTGGGCAACGGGGGATCGCGATGGCTACACCTTC CASSQDWATGDRDGYTF
. TRBJ2-1 TRBV7-9 . TGTGCCAGCAGCTTGGGTAGAGGTGAGCAGTTCTTC CASSLGRGEQFF
. TRBJ1-2 TRBV6-5 TRBD1 TGTGCCAGCAGTTACGGCAGGGGGAACTATGGCTACACCTTC CASSYGRGNYGYTF
. TRBJ2-5 TRBV4-2 . TGTGCCAGCAGCCAAGATCAACGAGAGACCCAGTACTTC CASSQDQRETQYF
. TRBJ2-7 TRBV7-6 TRBD2 TGTGCCAGCAGCTTAAGCGGGAGGGGGGAGTACGAGCAGTACTTC CASSLSGRGEYEQYF
. TRBJ1-2 TRBV12-5 TRBD1 TGTGCTAGTGGTTTGTCCAGACAGGGAGGCTATGGCTACACCTTC CASGLSRQGGYGYTF
. TRBJ1-1 TRBV6-2/TRBV6-3 . TGTGCCAGCAGTTACTCGAATCGTAAGATCGCTGAAGCTTTCTTT CASSYSNRKIAEAFF
. TRBJ1-1 TRBV3-1/TRBV3-2 . TGTGCCAGCAGCCGCCAAGGGGGGAACACTGAAGCTTTCTTT CASSRQGGNTEAFF
. TRBJ2-1 TRBV7-2 TRBD2 TGTGCCAGCAGCCCCAGTTTCGGGGGAGGGGACGGGGAGCAGTTCTTC CASSPSFGGGDGEQFF
. TRBJ2-6 TRBV15 TRBD1 TGTGCCACCAGCGCCGGGCAGGGGGCGGTGTCTGGGGCCAACGTCCTGACTTTC CATSAGQGAVSGANVLTF
. TRBJ1-3 TRBV7-9 TRBD1 TGTGCCAGCAGCCCACGACAGGGTTGGAACACCATATATTTT CASSPRQGWNTIYF
. TRBJ1-5 TRBV11-3 TRBD1 TGTGCCAGCAGCTTGACAGGGGGCTCCCGTCGTCGCAATCAGCCCCAGCATTTT CASSLTGGSRRRNQPQHF
. TRBJ1-2 TRBV6-6 . TGTGCCAGCAGTTACTCGGAAAGCGATGGCTACACCTTC CASSYSESDGYTF
. TRBJ2-2 TRBV18 . TGTGCCAGCTCACCACCTCGCGGCACCGGGGAGCTGTTTTTT CASSPPRGTGELFF
. TRBJ1-2 TRBV16 . TGTGCCAGCAGCCAATCGCCGGGATACCAGTATGGCTACACCTTC CASSQSPGYQYGYTF
. TRBJ2-7 TRBV10-1 TRBD2 TGCGCCAGCAGTGAGGGTAGCGGGGGACTCTACGAGCAGTACTTC CASSEGSGGLYEQYF
. TRBJ2-5 TRBV9 TRBD2 TGTGCCAGCAGCGTAGGACTAGCGCACTCCCTCGGGGAGACCCAGTACTTC CASSVGLAHSLGETQYF
. TRBJ2-1 TRBV24-1 TRBD2 TGTGCCACCAGTGATGATCGGACTAGCGGGAGCAATGAGCAGTTCTTC CATSDDRTSGSNEQFF
. TRBJ2-7 TRBV19 TRBD2 TGTGCCAGTAGGGGACTAGCGGGAAGGGAGCAGTACTTC CASRGLAGREQYF
. TRBJ1-5 TRBV7-8 TRBD1 TGTGCCAGCGCGACAGGGGGAGGCAATCAGCCCCAGCATTTT CASATGGGNQPQHF
. TRBJ1-5 TRBV2 . TGTGCCAGCAGTGCCGACAGAGCTAGAAGGCATTTT CASSADRARRHF
. TRBJ2-3 TRBV9 TRBD2 TGTGCCAGCAGCCCCGTACTAGCGGGGGGAGGGACAGATACGCAGTATTTT CASSPVLAGGGTDTQYF
. TRBJ2-7 TRBV2 . TGTGCCAGCAGTGAAATCTACGAGCAGTACTTC CASSEIYEQYF
. TRBJ1-5 TRBV12-3/TRBV12-4 . TGTGCCAGCAGCCGTTACACGGCCCAGCATTTT CASSRYTAQHF
. TRBJ2-3 TRBV2 TRBD2 TGTGCCAGCAGTGATGTAGCGGGAGCCCCTTACACAGATACGCAGTATTTT CASSDVAGAPYTDTQYF
. TRBJ2-7 TRBV7-6 . TGTGCCAGCAGCTTAGGCCCGGGGGACAGCTACGAGCAGTACTTC CASSLGPGDSYEQYF
once TRBJ2-2 TRBV6-2/TRBV6-3 . TGTGCCAGCAGTCAGGGCGGATTTACCGGGGAGCTGTTTTTT CASSQGGFTGELFF
once TRBJ1-6 TRBV27 TRBD1 TGTGCCAGCAGTCCCTCGGACAGGGTGAAGTATAATTCACCCCTCCACTTT CASSPSDRVKYNSPLHF
. TRBJ2-3 TRBV7-8 . TGTGCCAGCAGCTTATTTAGGGCAGATACGCAGTATTTT CASSLFRADTQYF
. TRBJ1-6 TRBV7-9 . TGTGCCAGCAGCTTGGGGGCCGACAATTCACCCCTCCACTTT CASSLGADNSPLHF
few TRBJ2-5 TRBV10-2 TRBD2 TGCGCCAGCAGTGAGTCTGGTAGCGGGGGAGGGGAGACCCAGTACTTC CASSESGSGGGETQYF
. TRBJ2-3 TRBV27 . TGTGCCAGCAGCTTTGAGGGACTTAGCACAGATACGCAGTATTTT CASSFEGLSTDTQYF
. TRBJ2-7 TRBV11-3 TRBD1 TGTGCCAGCAGCCAGGGACAGTCCTACGAGCAGTACTTC CASSQGQSYEQYF
. TRBJ2-5 TRBV5-1 TRBD1 TGCGCCAGCAGCCGCCCAGGGGGAGTCGGGGAGACCCAGTACTTC CASSRPGGVGETQYF
once TRBJ1-3 TRBV7-9 . TGTGCCAGCAGCTCGACCCCAGGCAACTCTGGAAACACCATATATTTT CASSSTPGNSGNTIYF